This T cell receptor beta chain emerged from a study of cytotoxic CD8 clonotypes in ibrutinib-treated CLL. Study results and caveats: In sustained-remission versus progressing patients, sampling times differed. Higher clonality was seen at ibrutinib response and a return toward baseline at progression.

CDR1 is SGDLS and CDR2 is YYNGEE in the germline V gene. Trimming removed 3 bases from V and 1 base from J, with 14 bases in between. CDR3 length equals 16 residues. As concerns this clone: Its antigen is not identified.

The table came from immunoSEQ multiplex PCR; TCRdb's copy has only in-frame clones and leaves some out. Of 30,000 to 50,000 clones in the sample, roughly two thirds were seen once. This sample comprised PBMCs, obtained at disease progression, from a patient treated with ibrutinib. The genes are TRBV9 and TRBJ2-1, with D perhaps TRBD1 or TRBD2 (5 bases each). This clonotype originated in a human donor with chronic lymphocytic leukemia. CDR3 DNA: TGTGCCAGCAGCGCCCGGGACCTGGGGTCCTACAATGAGCAGTTCTTC. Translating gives CASSARDLGSYNEQFF.